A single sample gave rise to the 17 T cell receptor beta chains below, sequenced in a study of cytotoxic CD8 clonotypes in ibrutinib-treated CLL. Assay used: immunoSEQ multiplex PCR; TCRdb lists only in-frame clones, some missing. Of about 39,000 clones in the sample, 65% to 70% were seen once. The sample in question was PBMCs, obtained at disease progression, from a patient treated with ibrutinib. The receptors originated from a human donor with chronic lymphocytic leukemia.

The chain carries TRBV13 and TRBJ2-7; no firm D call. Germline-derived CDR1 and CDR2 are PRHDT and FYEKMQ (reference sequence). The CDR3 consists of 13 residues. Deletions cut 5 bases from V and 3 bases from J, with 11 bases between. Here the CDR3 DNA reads TGTGCCAGCAGCGAAGGAACCTACTACGAGCAGTACTTC. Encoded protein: CASSEGTYYEQYF.

CDR3 loop: CASSSGFSGDQETQYF. The CDR3 nucleotides read TGTGCCAGCAGCTCCGGATTTAGCGGCGATCAAGAGACCCAGTACTTC. The genes are TRBV7-6 and TRBJ2-5, with D possibly matching TRBD2 (6 bases). The CDR3 spans 16 residues. Between the trimmed V and J ends, which lost 4 bases and 2 bases, there was a span of 17 bases. From germline, CDR1 is SGHVS and CDR2 FNYEAQ.

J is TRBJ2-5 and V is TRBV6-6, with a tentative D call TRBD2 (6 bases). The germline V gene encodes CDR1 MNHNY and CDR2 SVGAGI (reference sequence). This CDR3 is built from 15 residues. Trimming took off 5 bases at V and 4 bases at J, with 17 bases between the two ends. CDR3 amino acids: CASSPRMGGRETQYF. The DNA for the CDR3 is TGTGCCAGCAGTCCCCGGATGGGAGGAAGAGAGACCCAGTACTTC.

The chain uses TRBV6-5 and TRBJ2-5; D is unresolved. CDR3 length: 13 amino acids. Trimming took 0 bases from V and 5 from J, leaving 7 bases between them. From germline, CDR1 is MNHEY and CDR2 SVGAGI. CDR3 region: CASSYSTGETQYF. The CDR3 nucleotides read TGTGCCAGCAGTTACTCGACCGGGGAGACCCAGTACTTC.

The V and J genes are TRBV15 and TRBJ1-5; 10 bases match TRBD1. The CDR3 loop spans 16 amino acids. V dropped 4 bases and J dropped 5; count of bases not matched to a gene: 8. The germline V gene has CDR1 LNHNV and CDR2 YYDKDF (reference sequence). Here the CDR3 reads CATSKGQGRFDQPQHF. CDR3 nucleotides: TGTGCCACCAGCAAGGGACAGGGGAGATTTGATCAGCCCCAGCATTTT.

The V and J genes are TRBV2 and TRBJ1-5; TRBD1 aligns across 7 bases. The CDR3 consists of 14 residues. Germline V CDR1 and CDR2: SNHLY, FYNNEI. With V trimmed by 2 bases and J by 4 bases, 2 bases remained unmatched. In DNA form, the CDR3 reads TGTGCCAGCAGTGAAAGGGGGCGGAATCAGCCCCAGCATTTT. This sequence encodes CASSERGRNQPQHF.

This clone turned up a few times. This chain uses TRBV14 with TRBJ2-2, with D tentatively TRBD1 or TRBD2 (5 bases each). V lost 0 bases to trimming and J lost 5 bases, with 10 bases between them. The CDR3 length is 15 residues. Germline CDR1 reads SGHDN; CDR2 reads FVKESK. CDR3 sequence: CASSQDHGGTGELFF. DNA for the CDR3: TGTGCCAGCAGCCAAGATCATGGGGGTACCGGGGAGCTGTTTTTT.

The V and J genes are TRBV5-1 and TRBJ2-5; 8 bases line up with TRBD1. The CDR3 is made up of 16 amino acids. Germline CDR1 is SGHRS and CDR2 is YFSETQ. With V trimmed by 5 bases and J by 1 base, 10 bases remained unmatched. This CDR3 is CASRPRPGQGQETQYF. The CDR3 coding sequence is TGCGCCAGCAGGCCTCGCCCCGGACAGGGCCAAGAGACCCAGTACTTC.

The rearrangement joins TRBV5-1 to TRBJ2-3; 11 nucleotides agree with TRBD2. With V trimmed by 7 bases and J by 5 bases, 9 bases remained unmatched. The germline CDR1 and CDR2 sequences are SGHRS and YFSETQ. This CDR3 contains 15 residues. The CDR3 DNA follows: TGCGCCAGCGGTTTGCTAGCGGGAGGCGGAGATACGCAGTATTTT. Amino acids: CASGLLAGGGDTQYF.

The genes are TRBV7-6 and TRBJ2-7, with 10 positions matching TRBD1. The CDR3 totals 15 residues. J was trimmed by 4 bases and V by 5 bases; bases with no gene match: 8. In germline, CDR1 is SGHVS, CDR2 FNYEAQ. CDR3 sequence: CASSLARDRGYEQYF. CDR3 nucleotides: TGTGCCAGCAGCCTCGCGAGGGACAGGGGTTACGAGCAGTACTTC.

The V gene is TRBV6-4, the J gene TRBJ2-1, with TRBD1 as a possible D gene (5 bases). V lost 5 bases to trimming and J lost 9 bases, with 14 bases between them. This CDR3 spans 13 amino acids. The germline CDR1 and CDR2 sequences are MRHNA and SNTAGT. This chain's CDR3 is CASSFTREGEQFF. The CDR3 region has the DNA TGTGCCAGCAGTTTTACCAGGGAAGGTGAGCAGTTCTTC.

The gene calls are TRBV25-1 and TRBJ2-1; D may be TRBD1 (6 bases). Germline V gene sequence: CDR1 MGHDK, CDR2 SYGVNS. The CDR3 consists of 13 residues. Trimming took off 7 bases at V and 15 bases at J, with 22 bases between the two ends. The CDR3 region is CASIRTDSTSTFF. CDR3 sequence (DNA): TGTGCCAGCATTAGGACAGACTCGACTTCCACGTTCTTC.

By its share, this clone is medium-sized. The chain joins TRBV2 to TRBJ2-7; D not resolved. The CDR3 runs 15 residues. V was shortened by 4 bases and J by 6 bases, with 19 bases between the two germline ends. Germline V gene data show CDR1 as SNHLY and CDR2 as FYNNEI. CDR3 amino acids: CASSALVGPQAEQYF. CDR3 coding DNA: TGTGCCAGCAGTGCCCTGGTAGGCCCTCAAGCCGAGCAGTACTTC.

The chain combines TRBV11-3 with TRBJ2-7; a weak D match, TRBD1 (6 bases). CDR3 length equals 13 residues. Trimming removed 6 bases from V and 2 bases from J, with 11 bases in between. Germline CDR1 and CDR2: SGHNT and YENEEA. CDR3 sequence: CASRTGAPYEQYF. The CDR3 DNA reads TGTGCCAGCAGGACAGGCGCACCCTACGAGCAGTACTTC.

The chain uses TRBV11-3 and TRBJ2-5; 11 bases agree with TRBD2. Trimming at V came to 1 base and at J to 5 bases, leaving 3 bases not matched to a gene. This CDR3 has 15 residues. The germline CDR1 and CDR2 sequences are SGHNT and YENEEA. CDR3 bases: TGTGCCAGCAGCTTAGTTAGCGGGAGGGCGGAGACCCAGTACTTC. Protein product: CASSLVSGRAETQYF.

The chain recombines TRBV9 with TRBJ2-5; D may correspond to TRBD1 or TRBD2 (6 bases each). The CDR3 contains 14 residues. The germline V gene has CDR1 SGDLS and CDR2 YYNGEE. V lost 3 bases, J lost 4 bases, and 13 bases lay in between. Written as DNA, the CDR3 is TGTGCCAGCAGCGCGGGGGCGGCCACAGAGACCCAGTACTTC. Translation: CASSAGAATETQYF. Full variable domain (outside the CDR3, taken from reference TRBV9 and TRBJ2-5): DSGVTQTPKHLITATGQRVTLRCSPRSGDLSVYWYQQSLDQGLQFLIQYYNGEERAKGNILERFSAQQFPDLHSELNLSSLELGDSALYFCASSAGAATETQYFGPGTRLLVL.

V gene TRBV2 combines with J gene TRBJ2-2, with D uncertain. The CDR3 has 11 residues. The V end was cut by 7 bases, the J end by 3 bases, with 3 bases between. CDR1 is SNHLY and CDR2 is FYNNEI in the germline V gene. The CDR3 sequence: CASKDTGELFF. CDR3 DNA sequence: TGTGCCAGCAAAGACACCGGGGAGCTGTTTTTT.